This TCR beta chain was found in a study of beta chain features in type 1 diabetes. Study-level points and caveats: All four CD4+ subsets of Type 1 diabetes patients contained TCRB CDR3s that were moderately but significantly shorter.

All of the isolated RNA was reverse transcribed, so expressed TCRB transcripts were sequenced. Clones were sequenced by immunoSEQ multiplex PCR, and TCRdb holds only the in-frame ones, with some missing. The sample yields 200,000 to 300,000 clones, 9.5% to 13% seen once. Worth noting for this clone: The antigen is undetermined.

CDR3 length equals 17 residues. Germline V gives CDR1 LNHNV, CDR2 YYDKDF (reference sequence). Germline trimming cut 2 bases from V and 5 bases from J; bases unmatched to any gene: 9. The TCR was taken from a man aged 25 to 40 with type 1 diabetes. This sequence joins TRBV15 and TRBJ2-3; TRBD2 matches at 11 bases. Sequenced input: naive CD4+ T cells from blood. The CDR3 DNA reads TGTGCCACCAGCAGACGAAAGACTAGCGGGGCGATAGATACGCAGTATTTT. Encoded protein: CATSRRKTSGAIDTQYF. Supplemented by reference TRBV15 and TRBJ2-3, the full variable domain reads DAMVIQNPRYQVTQFGKPVTLSCSQTLNHNVMYWYQQKSSQAPKLLFHYYDKDFNNEADTPDNFQSRRPNTSFCFLDIRSPGLGDTAMYLCATSRRKTSGAIDTQYFGPGTRLTVL.